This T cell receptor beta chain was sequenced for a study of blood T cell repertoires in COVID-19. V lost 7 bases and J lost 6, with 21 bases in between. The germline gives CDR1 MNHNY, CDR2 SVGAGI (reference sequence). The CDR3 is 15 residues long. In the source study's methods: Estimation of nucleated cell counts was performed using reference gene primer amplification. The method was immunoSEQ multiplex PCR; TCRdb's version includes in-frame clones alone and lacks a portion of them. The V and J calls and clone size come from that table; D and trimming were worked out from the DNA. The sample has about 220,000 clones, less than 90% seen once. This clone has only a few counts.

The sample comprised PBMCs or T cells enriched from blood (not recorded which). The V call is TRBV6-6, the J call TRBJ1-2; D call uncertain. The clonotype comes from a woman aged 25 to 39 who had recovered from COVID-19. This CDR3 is CASKLTTLRQHGYTF. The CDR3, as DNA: TGTGCCAGCAAATTGACGACGTTGAGACAACATGGCTACACCTTC.